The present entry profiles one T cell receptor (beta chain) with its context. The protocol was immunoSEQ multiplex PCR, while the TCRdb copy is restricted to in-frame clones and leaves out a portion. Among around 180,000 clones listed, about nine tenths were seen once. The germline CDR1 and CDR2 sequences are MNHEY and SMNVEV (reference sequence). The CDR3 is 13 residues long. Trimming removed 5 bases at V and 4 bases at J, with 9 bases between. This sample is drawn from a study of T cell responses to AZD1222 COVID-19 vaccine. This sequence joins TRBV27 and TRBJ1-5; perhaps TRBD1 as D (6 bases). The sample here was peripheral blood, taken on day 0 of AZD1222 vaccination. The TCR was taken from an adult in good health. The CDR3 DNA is TGTGCCAGCAGTAGACAGGCAAATCAGCCCCAGCATTTT. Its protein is CASSRQANQPQHF.